The 14 T cell receptor beta chains given below trace back to one sample, sequenced in a study of cytomegalovirus exposure and HLA in healthy donors. Both 60 Vbeta primers and 13 Jbeta primers went into the PCR. Measured with immunoSEQ multiplex PCR; TCRdb has only the in-frame clones, and not every one. The data contain more than 85,000 clones, 55% to 75% of them seen just once; the ten biggest clones take up roughly 16%. The sample consisted of PBMCs. Receptors were obtained from a woman between 50 and 59 years old in good health and CMV-seropositive.

J is TRBJ2-1 and V is TRBV7-2, with 9 bases fitting TRBD2. With 5 bases clipped from V and 2 bases from J, the junction kept 4 bases outside the gene matches. CDR1 is SGHTA, CDR2 FQGNSA, per germline. The length of the CDR3 is 15 residues. CDR3 nucleotide sequence: TGTGCCAGCAGCCAAGGACTAGCGACCTACAATGAGCAGTTCTTC. The encoded protein is CASSQGLATYNEQFF.

The J gene is TRBJ2-7, the V gene TRBV10-3; D is uncertain. Germline assignment: CDR1 ENHRY and CDR2 SYGVKD. The CDR3 runs to 14 residues. Between the trimmed V and J ends, which lost 4 bases and 2 bases, there was a span of 12 bases. CDR3 DNA sequence: TGTGCCATCAGTGTGAGTGAACTCACCTACGAGCAGTACTTC. It encodes CAISVSELTYEQYF.

The V and J genes are TRBV6-6 and TRBJ2-7, with a possible D match to TRBD2 (5 bases). Between the trimmed V and J ends, which lost 2 bases and 0 bases, there was a span of 14 bases. The CDR3 has 16 amino acids. CDR1 is MNHNY and CDR2 is SVGAGI in the germline V gene (reference sequence). The chain's CDR3 is CASSYVSSGSSYEQYF. The CDR3, as DNA: TGTGCCAGCAGTTACGTTAGCTCGGGGAGCTCCTACGAGCAGTACTTC.

This clone was seen only a few times. One end of the junction fails to match germline, which may point to a read error. The genes are TRBV6-4 and TRBJ1-6; TRBD1 matches at 10 bases. The germline V gene has CDR1 MRHNA and CDR2 SNTAGT. The length of the CDR3 is 17 residues. In DNA, the CDR3 is TGTGCCAGCAGTGGTTCGGGACAGGGGCAAATTAATCCACCCCTCCACTTT. The encoded protein is CASSGSGQGQINPPLHF.

This clone was found once. The CDR3 region has the DNA TGTGCCAGCAGCTTAGTGCGGGGAGTTAGGAATGAGCAGTTCTTC. It specifies CASSLVRGVRNEQFF. The gene calls are TRBV11-2 and TRBJ2-1, with a tentative D call TRBD2 (6 bases). V lost 1 base to trimming and J lost 7 bases, with 14 bases between them. CDR1 is SGHAT, CDR2 FQNNGV, per germline. The CDR3 runs 15 residues.

The V and J genes are TRBV18 and TRBJ2-5, with 11 bases aligning to TRBD2. With the DNA end fitting TRBJ2-7 better, the J assignment may be wrong. Germline lookup yields CDR1 KGHSH and CDR2 LQKENI. This CDR3 has 17 amino acids. The CDR3 here is CASFLPNTSGSICEQYF. The CDR3 DNA follows: TGTGCCAGTTTTCTGCCAAATACTAGCGGGAGTATATGCGAGCAGTACTTC.

J is TRBJ2-5 and V is TRBV2; weak D call: TRBD1 (5 bases). CDR1 is SNHLY and CDR2 is FYNNEI in the germline V gene. This CDR3 region has 14 residues. The germline V and J ends were trimmed by 10 bases and 0 bases, with 15 bases remaining between them. The CDR3 here is CAIDGDSNQETQYF. The CDR3, as DNA: TGTGCCATCGACGGTGACAGCAACCAAGAGACCCAGTACTTC.

The rearrangement links TRBV7-2 to TRBJ2-5; weak D call: TRBD2 (5 bases). Looked up from germline, CDR1 is SGHTA and CDR2 is FQGNSA. This CDR3 comprises 14 residues. V was clipped by 0 bases and J by 5 bases, with 10 bases between them. The DNA of the CDR3 is TGTGCCAGCAGCTTAGCTGGCACGGGGGAGACCCAGTACTTC. It specifies CASSLAGTGETQYF. Full variable domain (outside the CDR3, taken from reference TRBV7-2 and TRBJ2-5): GAGVSQSPSNKVTEKGKDVELRCDPISGHTALYWYRQSLGQGLEFLIYFQGNSAPDKSGLPSDRFSAERTGGSVSTLTIQRTQQEDSAVYLCASSLAGTGETQYFGPGTRLLVL.

This clone was detected only a few times. The rearrangement joins TRBV28 to TRBJ1-3; 7 bases match TRBD1. The CDR3 extends over 17 amino acids. With V trimmed by 1 base and J by 0 bases, 6 bases remained unmatched. Looked up from germline, CDR1 is MDHEN and CDR2 is SYDVKM. The CDR3 DNA reads as TGTGCCAGCAGTTTATTTGGGACAGTGAGCTCTGGAAACACCATATATTTT. It encodes CASSLFGTVSSGNTIYF.

V usage is TRBV28 and J usage is TRBJ1-1; 7 nucleotides agree with TRBD1. Germline-derived CDR1 and CDR2 are MDHEN and SYDVKM. Trimming cost V 5 bases and J 1 base; bases outside gene matches: 4. This CDR3 has 14 residues. As DNA, the CDR3 is TGTGCCAGCAGTCCCCACAGGGGGAACACTGAAGCTTTCTTT. Translated: CASSPHRGNTEAFF.

V usage is TRBV10-3 and J usage is TRBJ2-3, with D possibly TRBD1 on 6 matching bases. There are 14 residues in the CDR3. Trimming shortened V by 3 bases and J by 2 bases, and 9 bases separated the two germline ends. Germline values: CDR1 ENHRY, CDR2 SYGVKD. The CDR3 region has the DNA TGTGCCATCAGTGACAGGGGCAACACAGATACGCAGTATTTT. As protein: CAISDRGNTDTQYF.

The rearrangement uses TRBV14 and TRBJ2-5; weak D call: TRBD1 (5 bases). Germline-derived CDR1 and CDR2 are SGHDN and FVKESK. This CDR3 contains 17 residues. Trimming removed 2 bases at V and 7 bases at J, with 23 bases between. The CDR3 region is CASSQIGNTGNRGTQYF. The CDR3 DNA reads TGTGCCAGCAGCCAAATTGGGAACACAGGAAACCGTGGGACCCAGTACTTC.

This rearrangement joins TRBV29-1 to TRBJ1-1; TRBD1 matches at 7 bases. The CDR3 is 13 amino acids. Germline lookup yields CDR1 SQVTM and CDR2 ANQGSEA. V was clipped by 2 bases and J by 0 bases; unmatched bases: 0. The CDR3 region has the DNA TGCAGCGTTGAAACAGGGGTGAACACTGAAGCTTTCTTT. This encodes CSVETGVNTEAFF.

The rearrangement uses TRBV19 and TRBJ2-7; 9 bases match TRBD2. This CDR3 is 14 amino acids long. V lost 3 bases and J lost 4; bases outside the gene matches: 4. The germline V gene encodes CDR1 LNHDA and CDR2 SQIVND (reference sequence). The CDR3 reads CASSIRSGSYEQYF. As DNA, the CDR3 is TGTGCCAGTAGTATCCGTAGCGGGAGTTACGAGCAGTACTTC.